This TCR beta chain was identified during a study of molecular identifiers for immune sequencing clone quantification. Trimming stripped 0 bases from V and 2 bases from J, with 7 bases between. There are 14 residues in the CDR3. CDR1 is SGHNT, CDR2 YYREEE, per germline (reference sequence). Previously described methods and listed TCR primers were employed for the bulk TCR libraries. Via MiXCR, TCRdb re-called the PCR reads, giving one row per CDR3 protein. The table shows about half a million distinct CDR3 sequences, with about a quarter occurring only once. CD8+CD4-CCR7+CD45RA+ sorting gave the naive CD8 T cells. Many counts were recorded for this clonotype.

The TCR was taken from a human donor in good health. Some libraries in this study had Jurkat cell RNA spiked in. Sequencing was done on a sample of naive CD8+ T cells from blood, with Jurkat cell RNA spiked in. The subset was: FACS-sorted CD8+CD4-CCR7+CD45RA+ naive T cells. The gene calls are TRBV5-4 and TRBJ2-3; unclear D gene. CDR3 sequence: CASSLDSHTDTQYF. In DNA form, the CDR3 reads TGTGCCAGCAGCTTGGACAGCCACACAGATACGCAGTATTTT.